This T cell receptor (beta chain) was captured in a study of regulatory dendritic cells for organ transplantation. CFSE-labeled sorted T cells met regulatory or mature dendritic cells for under 6 days. A remark on this clone: The antigen is undetermined.

The assay was immunoSEQ multiplex PCR, and TCRdb's table has in-frame clones only and misses some. This table has 20,000 to 25,000 clones, 70% to 90% appearing once. Overall study results and limits: Naive CD4+ and CD8+ repertoires were highly diverse; memory CD8+ was most oligoclonal.

The material sequenced was naive CD4+ T cells from blood cultured with regulatory dendritic cells. Subset meaning: CD45RA+ naive T cells. The receptor was derived from a human donor in good health.

The CDR3 coding sequence is TGTGCCAGCAGTTACCATACAGGGGACACTGAAGCTTTCTTT. This codes for CASSYHTGDTEAFF. The gene calls are TRBV6-5 and TRBJ1-1, with 7 bases identical to TRBD1. Germline V lookup: CDR1 MNHEY, CDR2 SVGAGI. This CDR3 comprises 14 residues. The V segment lost 2 bases and the J segment 3 bases; nucleotides outside the gene matches: 3.